A selection of T cell receptor beta chains follows, all from one sample in a study of human T cells and chemical hapten exposure. TCRdb analysed the RACE reads with MiXCR anew, one entry per CDR3 protein. The table shows 340,000 or so distinct CDR3 sequences, with under 8% occurring only once. Sequencing used whole blood, obtained in connection with sensitization to the hapten diphenylcyclopropenone (DPC). The source is a woman younger than 35 with alopecia areata. Some clones in this sample may be carry-over from other donors' samples. Each CDR3 is given with its conserved first and last residue. Fields, in order: clone size, D gene, J gene, V gene, CDR3 protein, CDR3 DNA. The D gene is left open where the match is weak. Clone size is stated in some rows and not others, as once, few, many or a class when expanded.

few | TRBD1 | TRBJ2-7 | TRBV12-3/TRBV12-4 | CASSRGQEESYEQYF | TGTGCCAGCAGTAGAGGACAGGAAGAAAGCTACGAGCAGTACTTC
many | TRBD1 | TRBJ2-4 | TRBV27 | CASSSLDRVDIQYF | TGTGCCAGCAGTTCCCTCGACAGGGTCGACATTCAGTACTTC
few | TRBD2 | TRBJ2-3 | TRBV5-1 | CASSLVVQRGSRTDTQYF | TGCGCCAGCAGCTTGGTAGTCCAGCGGGGGTCCCGCACAGATACGCAGTATTTT
few | TRBD1 | TRBJ1-2 | TRBV7-9 | CASSLGQGLDYGYTF | TGTGCCAGCAGCTTGGGACAGGGACTAGACTATGGCTACACCTTC
- | TRBD1 | TRBJ2-7 | TRBV6-5 | CASTPMGQGAYEQYF | TGTGCCAGCACCCCGATGGGACAGGGGGCCTACGAGCAGTACTTC
few | TRBD2 | TRBJ2-3 | TRBV12-3/TRBV12-4 | CASSPGSGALWDTQYF | TGTGCCAGCAGTCCGGGTAGCGGGGCACTATGGGATACGCAGTATTTT
few | - | TRBJ1-4 | TRBV6-5 | CASSYSGTPKEKLFF | TGTGCCAGCAGTTATTCCGGGACTCCTAAGGAAAAACTGTTTTTT
- | - | TRBJ2-4 | TRBV4-2 | CASSQDLAFQYF | TGTGCCAGCAGCCAAGATCTGGCTTTTCAGTACTTC
many | - | TRBJ1-2 | TRBV6-2/TRBV6-3 | CASRRTDFNYGYTF | TGTGCCAGCAGACGGACAGATTTTAACTATGGCTACACCTTC
many | - | TRBJ2-5 | TRBV20-1 | CSAAGTDQETQYF | TGCAGTGCCGCCGGGACGGACCAAGAGACCCAGTACTTC
many | - | TRBJ2-1 | TRBV7-3 | CASSSDVGEQFF | TGTGCCAGCAGTTCCGACGTAGGTGAGCAGTTCTTC
- | - | TRBJ1-2 | TRBV29-1 | CGVGPTGIDYGYTF | TGCGGCGTTGGTCCGACCGGGATCGACTATGGCTACACCTTC
- | - | TRBJ2-1 | TRBV6-2/TRBV6-3 | CASSRELGQFF | TGTGCCAGCAGCAGGGAATTGGGGCAGTTCTTC